One and the same sample provided the 10 T cell receptor beta chains below, sequenced in a study of T cells in Graves' hyperthyroidism and ophthalmopathy. Regions amplified from RNA transcripts were the TCR beta CDR3 regions. With the HTBI primer set, the TCR CDR3 went through a first round of RT-PCR. TCRdb fed the multiplex PCR reads into MiXCR, producing one record per CDR3 protein. Of under 350,000 distinct CDR3 sequences listed, 21% were seen once; the top ten hold less than 65%. Specimen: blood. Receptors were obtained from a woman between 45 and 65 years old with Graves' hyperthyroidism.

The V gene is TRBV29-1, the J gene TRBJ2-7, with TRBD2 matching over 10 bases. From germline, CDR1 is SQVTM and CDR2 ANQGSEA. The V and J ends lost 1 base and 1 base, in that order; junction bases with no gene match: 4. The CDR3 is made up of 15 amino acids. The CDR3 protein is CSVEATSGLSYEQYF. CDR3 in DNA: TGCAGCGTTGAAGCGACTAGCGGGTTATCCTACGAGCAGTACTTC.

This clonotype was counted at least ten times. The chain recombines TRBV15 with TRBJ2-1, with D perhaps TRBD2 (6 bases). Germline V gene lookup returns CDR1 LNHNV and CDR2 YYDKDF (reference sequence). V lost 0 bases to trimming and J lost 0 bases, with 18 bases between them. There are 19 residues in the CDR3. DNA of the CDR3: TGTGCCACCAGCAGAGAATTGGGGCTCGGGGGAGACTCCTACAATGAGCAGTTCTTC. It specifies CATSRELGLGGDSYNEQFF. The full variable domain, in which reference TRBV15 and TRBJ2-1 provide the parts outside the CDR3, is DAMVIQNPRYQVTQFGKPVTLSCSQTLNHNVMYWYQQKSSQAPKLLFHYYDKDFNNEADTPDNFQSRRPNTSFCFLDIRSPGLGDTAMYLCATSRELGLGGDSYNEQFFGPGTRLTVL.

This clonotype showed up just a few times. The CDR3 DNA sequence: TGTGCCAGCAGTGAATTAACAAGAAGCACAGATACGCAGTATTTT. This codes for CASSELTRSTDTQYF. The V call is TRBV6-1, the J call TRBJ2-3; D gene uncertain. Per the germline V gene, CDR1 is MNHNS and CDR2 is SASEGT. The CDR3 is 15 residues long. Trimming removed 2 bases from V and 0 bases from J, with 9 bases in between.

This clonotype has only a few counts. This chain joins TRBV6-1 and TRBJ2-3; the match to TRBD2 covers 11 bases. The CDR3 extends over 16 amino acids. The V gene's germline CDR1 is MNHNS and CDR2 SASEGT. V lost 7 bases to trimming and J lost 4 bases; unmatched junction nucleotides: 10. The CDR3 DNA follows: TGTGCCAGCACCCCGGGAGTAGCGGGAGGGTCAGATACGCAGTATTTT. This gives the protein CASTPGVAGGSDTQYF.

The chain links TRBV7-2 to TRBJ2-3, with D tentatively TRBD2 (6 bases). The V end lost 5 bases, the J end lost 3 bases, and 15 bases lay between the germline ends. The germline gives CDR1 SGHTA, CDR2 FQGNSA. This CDR3 comprises 15 residues. In DNA form, the CDR3 reads TGTGCCAGCAGCCCCCCCAGCGGGTTGACAGATACGCAGTATTTT. This codes for CASSPPSGLTDTQYF.

This clonotype was observed many times. The genes are TRBV27 and TRBJ1-6, with TRBD1 matching over 10 bases. CDR1 and CDR2 (germline): MNHEY, SMNVEV (reference sequence). The J segment lost 9 bases and the V segment lost 4 bases, leaving 3 bases of the junction unmatched. The length of the CDR3 is 14 residues. CDR3 nucleotides: TGTGCCAGCAGTTACCGGGACAGGGGTTCACCCCTCCACTTT. Translated, it gives CASSYRDRGSPLHF.

This rearrangement joins TRBV10-3 to TRBJ2-7; 11 nucleotides match TRBD1. V shed 9 bases and J 5 bases; nucleotides not matched to a gene: 3. The germline gives CDR1 ENHRY, CDR2 SYGVKD. The CDR3 has 12 residues. The CDR3 sequence: CAIRGQGDEQYF. The CDR3, as DNA: TGTGCCATAAGGGGACAGGGGGACGAGCAGTACTTC.

There are many counts of this clonotype. The chain uses TRBV6-1 and TRBJ1-2, with D possibly TRBD1 on 5 matching bases. This CDR3 spans 11 amino acids. Trimming cost V 5 bases and J 5 bases, with 6 bases left between them. CDR1 is MNHNS, CDR2 SASEGT, per germline. The CDR3 region is CASSKGYGYTF. CDR3 nucleotide sequence: TGTGCCAGCAGTAAGGGGTATGGCTACACCTTC.

This clonotype was recorded many times. The chain recombines TRBV20-1 with TRBJ1-5; possibly TRBD1 for D (5 bases). The CDR3 covers 12 residues. Per the germline V gene, CDR1 is DFQATT and CDR2 is SNEGSKA (reference sequence). The CDR3 reads CSTGRLNQPQHF. CDR3 sequence (DNA): TGCAGCACAGGAAGACTCAATCAGCCCCAGCATTTT.

The rearrangement joins TRBV5-1 to TRBJ2-5, with D perhaps matching TRBD2 (5 bases). V dropped 2 bases and J dropped 0 bases, with 5 bases sitting between them. This CDR3 is 13 amino acids long. CDR1 SGHRS and CDR2 YFSETQ come from the germline V gene. The CDR3 loop reads CASSFSDQETQYF. The CDR3 DNA reads TGCGCCAGCAGCTTTAGCGACCAAGAGACCCAGTACTTC.